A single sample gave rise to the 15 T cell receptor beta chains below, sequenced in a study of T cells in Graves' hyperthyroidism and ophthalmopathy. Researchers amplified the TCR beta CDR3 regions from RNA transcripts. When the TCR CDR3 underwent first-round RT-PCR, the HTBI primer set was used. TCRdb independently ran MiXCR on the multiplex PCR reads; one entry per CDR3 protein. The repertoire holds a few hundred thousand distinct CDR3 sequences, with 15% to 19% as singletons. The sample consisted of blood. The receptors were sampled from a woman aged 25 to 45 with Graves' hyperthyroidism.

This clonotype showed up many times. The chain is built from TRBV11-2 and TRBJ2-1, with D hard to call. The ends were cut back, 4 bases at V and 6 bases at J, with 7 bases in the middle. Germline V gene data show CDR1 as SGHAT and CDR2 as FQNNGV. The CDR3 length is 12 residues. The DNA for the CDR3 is TGTGCCAGCAGCTCACAAGCCAATGAGCAGTTCTTC. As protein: CASSSQANEQFF.

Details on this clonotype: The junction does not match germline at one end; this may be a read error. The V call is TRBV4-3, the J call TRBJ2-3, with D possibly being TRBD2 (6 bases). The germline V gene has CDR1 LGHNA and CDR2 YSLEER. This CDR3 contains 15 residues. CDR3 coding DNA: TGCGCCAGCAGCCAAGATACTAGCTTGGGAGATACGCATTATTTT. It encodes CASSQDTSLGDTHYF.

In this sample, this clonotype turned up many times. CDR3: CSGDRGGTYEQYF. The CDR3 bases are TGCAGTGGGGATAGGGGTGGCACCTACGAGCAGTACTTC. This rearrangement joins TRBV20-1 to TRBJ2-7, with D perhaps matching TRBD1 (5 bases). CDR3 length: 13 amino acids. Germline V lookup: CDR1 DFQATT, CDR2 SNEGSKA (reference sequence). V was cut by 7 bases and J by 2 bases, with 15 bases left in between.

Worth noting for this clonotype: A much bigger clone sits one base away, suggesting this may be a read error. CDR3 region: CASSLRRLAGETGTQYF. In DNA, the CDR3 is TGTGCCAGCAGTTTAAGGCGGCTAGCGGGAGAAACAGGTACGCAGTATTTT. The rearrangement links TRBV12-3 or TRBV12-4 to TRBJ2-3; TRBD2 aligns across 10 bases. The CDR3 consists of 17 residues.

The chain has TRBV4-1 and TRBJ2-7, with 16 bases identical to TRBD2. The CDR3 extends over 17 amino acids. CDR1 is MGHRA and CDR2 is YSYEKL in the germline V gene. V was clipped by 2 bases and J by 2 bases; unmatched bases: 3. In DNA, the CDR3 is TGCGCCAGCAGCCAACCGGGACTAGCGGGAGGGCCCTACGAGCAGTACTTC. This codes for CASSQPGLAGGPYEQYF.

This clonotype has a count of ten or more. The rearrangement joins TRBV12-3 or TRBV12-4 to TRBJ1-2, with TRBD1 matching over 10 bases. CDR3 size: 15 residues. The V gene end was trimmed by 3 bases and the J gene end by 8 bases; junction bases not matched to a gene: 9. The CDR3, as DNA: TGTGCCAGCAGTTTCGGTAGACAGGGGGCGGGCGGCTACACCTTC. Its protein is CASSFGRQGAGGYTF.

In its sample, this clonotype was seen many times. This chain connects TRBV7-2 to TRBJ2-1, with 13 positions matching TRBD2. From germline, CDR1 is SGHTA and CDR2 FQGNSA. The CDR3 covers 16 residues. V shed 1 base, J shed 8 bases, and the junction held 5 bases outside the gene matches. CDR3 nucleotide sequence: TGTGCCAGCAGCTTAGTCACACTAGCGGGAGGGGATGAGCAGTTCTTC. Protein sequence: CASSLVTLAGGDEQFF.

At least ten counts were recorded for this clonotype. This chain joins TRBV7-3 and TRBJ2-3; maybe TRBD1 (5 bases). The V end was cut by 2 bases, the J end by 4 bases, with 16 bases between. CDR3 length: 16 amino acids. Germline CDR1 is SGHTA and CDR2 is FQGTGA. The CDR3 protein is CASSLWAPGRPDTQYF. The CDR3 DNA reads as TGTGCCAGCAGCTTATGGGCCCCAGGGCGCCCAGATACGCAGTATTTT.

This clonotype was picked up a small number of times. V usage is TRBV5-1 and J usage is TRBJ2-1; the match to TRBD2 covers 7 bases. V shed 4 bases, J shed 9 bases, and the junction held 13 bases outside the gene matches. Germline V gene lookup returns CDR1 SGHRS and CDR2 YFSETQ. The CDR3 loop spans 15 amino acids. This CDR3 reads CASSPLGGDLGEQFF. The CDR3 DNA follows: TGCGCCAGCAGCCCCTTGGGGGGGGACTTGGGTGAGCAGTTCTTC.

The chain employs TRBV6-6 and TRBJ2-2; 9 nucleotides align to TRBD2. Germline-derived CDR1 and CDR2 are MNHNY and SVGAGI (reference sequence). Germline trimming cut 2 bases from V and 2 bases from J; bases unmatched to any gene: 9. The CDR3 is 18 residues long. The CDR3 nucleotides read TGTGCCAGCAGTTACGTTAGCGGGAGTGGGTCTAACACCGGGGAGCTGTTTTTT. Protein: CASSYVSGSGSNTGELFF.

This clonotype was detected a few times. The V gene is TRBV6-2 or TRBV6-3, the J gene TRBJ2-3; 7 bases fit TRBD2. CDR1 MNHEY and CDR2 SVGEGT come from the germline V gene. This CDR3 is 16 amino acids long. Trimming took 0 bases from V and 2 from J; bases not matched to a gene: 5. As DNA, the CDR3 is TGTGCCAGCAGTTACTCCCTAGCGGATCCCACAGATACGCAGTATTTT. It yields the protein CASSYSLADPTDTQYF.

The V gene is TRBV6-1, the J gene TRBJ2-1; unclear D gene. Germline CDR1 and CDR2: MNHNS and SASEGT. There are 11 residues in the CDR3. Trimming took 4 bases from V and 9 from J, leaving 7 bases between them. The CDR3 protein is CASSVHGEQFF. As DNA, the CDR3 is TGTGCCAGCAGTGTCCACGGTGAGCAGTTCTTC.

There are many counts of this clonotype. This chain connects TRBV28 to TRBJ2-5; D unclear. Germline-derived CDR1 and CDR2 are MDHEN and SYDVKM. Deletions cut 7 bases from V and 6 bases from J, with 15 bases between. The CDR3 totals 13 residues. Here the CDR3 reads CASTPGKGKTQYF. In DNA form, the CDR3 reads TGTGCCAGCACCCCTGGGAAGGGAAAGACCCAGTACTTC. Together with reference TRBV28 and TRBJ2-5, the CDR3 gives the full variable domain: DVKVTQSSRYLVKRTGEKVFLECVQDMDHENMFWYRQDPGLGLRLIYFSYDVKMKEKGDIPEGYSVSREKKERFSLILESASTNQTSMYLCASTPGKGKTQYFGPGTRLLVL.

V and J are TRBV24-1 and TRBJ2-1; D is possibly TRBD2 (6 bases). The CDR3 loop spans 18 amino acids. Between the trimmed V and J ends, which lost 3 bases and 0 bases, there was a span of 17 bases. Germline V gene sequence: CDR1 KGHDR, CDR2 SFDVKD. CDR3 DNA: TGTGCCACCAGTGATAGGCGGACTATCTCGCCCTCCTACAATGAGCAGTTCTTC. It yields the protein CATSDRRTISPSYNEQFF.

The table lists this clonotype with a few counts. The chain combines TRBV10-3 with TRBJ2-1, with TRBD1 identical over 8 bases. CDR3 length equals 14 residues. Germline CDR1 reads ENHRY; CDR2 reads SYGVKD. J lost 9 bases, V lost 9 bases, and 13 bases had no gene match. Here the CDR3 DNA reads TGTGCCATTCTTTCGGACAGGGCCGGGGGTGAGCAGTTCTTC. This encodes CAILSDRAGGEQFF.